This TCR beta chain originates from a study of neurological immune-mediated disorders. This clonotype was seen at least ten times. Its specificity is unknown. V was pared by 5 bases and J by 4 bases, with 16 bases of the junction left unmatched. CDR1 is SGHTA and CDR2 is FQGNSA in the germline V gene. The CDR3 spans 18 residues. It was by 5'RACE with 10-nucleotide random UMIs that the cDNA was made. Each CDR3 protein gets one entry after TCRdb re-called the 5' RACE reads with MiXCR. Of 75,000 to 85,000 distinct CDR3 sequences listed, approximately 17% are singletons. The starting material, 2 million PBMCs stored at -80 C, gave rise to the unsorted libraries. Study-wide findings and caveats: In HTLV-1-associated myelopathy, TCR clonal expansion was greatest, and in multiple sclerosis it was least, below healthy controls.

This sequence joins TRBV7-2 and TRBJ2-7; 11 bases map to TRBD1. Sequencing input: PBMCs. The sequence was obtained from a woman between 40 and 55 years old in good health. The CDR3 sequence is CASSRTTTRTGGSYEQYF. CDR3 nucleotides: TGTGCCAGCAGCCGAACTACAACTCGGACAGGGGGCAGTTACGAGCAGTACTTC.